One and the same sample provided the 14 T cell receptor beta chains below, sequenced in a study of blood T cell repertoires in COVID-19. The repertoire was sequenced with immunoSEQ multiplex PCR; TCRdb's copy has only in-frame clones and lacks some. The top ten clones hold around 0.6% of a sample with around 450,000 clones, 90% of them seen once. Sequenced material: PBMCs or T cells enriched from blood (not recorded which). These TCRs come from a man in his late teens or twenties who had recovered from COVID-19.

This rearrangement joins TRBV30 to TRBJ2-5; 8 bases align to TRBD2. This CDR3 has 15 residues. Germline trimming cut 5 bases from V and 2 bases from J; bases unmatched to any gene: 10. The germline gives CDR1 GTSNPN, CDR2 SVGIG (reference sequence). Here the CDR3 reads CAWVQTGLAQETQYF. The CDR3 nucleotides are TGTGCCTGGGTTCAAACCGGACTAGCACAAGAGACCCAGTACTTC.

The DNA for the CDR3 is TGTGCCACCAGCCCCTATAACACTGAAGCTTTCTTT. Protein product: CATSPYNTEAFF. This rearrangement joins TRBV15 to TRBJ1-1; no firm D call. With 5 bases removed from V and 2 bases from J, the gap between germline ends came to 6 bases. Germline CDR1 reads LNHNV; CDR2 reads YYDKDF (reference sequence). There are 12 residues in the CDR3.

This clone appeared a single time. The V and J genes are TRBV18 and TRBJ1-4, with D maybe TRBD1 (6 bases). Germline CDR1 is KGHSH and CDR2 is LQKENI. Trimming removed 3 bases at V and 11 bases at J, with 10 bases between. The CDR3 loop spans 12 amino acids. The CDR3, as DNA: TGTGCCAGCTCACCGAACCAGGGGAAACTGTTTTTT. Its translation is CASSPNQGKLFF.

CDR3 sequence reads: CASSDGRGYEQYF. DNA of the CDR3: TGTGCCAGCAGTGACGGCAGGGGCTACGAGCAGTACTTC. V and J are TRBV6-4 and TRBJ2-7; possible D gene TRBD1, 6 bases. CDR3 length: 13 residues. The V and J ends lost 2 bases and 3 bases respectively, with 8 bases between them. The germline V gene has CDR1 MRHNA and CDR2 SNTAGT.

This clone has a handful of counts. The rearrangement joins TRBV6-1 to TRBJ1-1, with D hard to call. Trimming removed 3 bases at V and 4 bases at J, with 9 bases between. The CDR3 is 13 amino acids. The germline gives CDR1 MNHNS, CDR2 SASEGT. The CDR3 nucleotides are TGTGCCAGCAGTGATCAATCGGGCACTGAAGCTTTCTTT. Translating gives CASSDQSGTEAFF.

The chain joins TRBV7-9 to TRBJ2-1; 11 bases align to TRBD1. The CDR3 is made up of 14 amino acids. Germline lookup yields CDR1 SEHNR and CDR2 FQNEAQ (reference sequence). V shed 5 bases, J shed 7 bases, and the junction held 4 bases outside the gene matches. CDR3: CASSPDRGLNEQFF. CDR3 coding DNA: TGTGCCAGCAGCCCGGACAGGGGGCTTAATGAGCAGTTCTTC.

This clone was picked up many times. The same CDR3 also results from other DNA sequences found in this sample. V and J are TRBV15 and TRBJ1-6; D perhaps matches TRBD1 (5 bases). Germline assignment: CDR1 LNHNV and CDR2 YYDKDF (reference sequence). The V and J ends lost 0 bases and 12 bases respectively, with 12 bases between them. CDR3 size: 14 residues. CDR3 sequence (DNA): TGTGCCACCAGCAGAGATCGGGGGGGGAAACCCCTCCACTTT. Amino acids: CATSRDRGGKPLHF. The entire variable domain, with the rest obtained from reference TRBV15 and TRBJ1-6, is as follows: DAMVIQNPRYQVTQFGKPVTLSCSQTLNHNVMYWYQQKSSQAPKLLFHYYDKDFNNEADTPDNFQSRRPNTSFCFLDIRSPGLGDTAMYLCATSRDRGGKPLHFGNGTRLTVT.

The J gene is TRBJ2-7, the V gene TRBV9; 7 nucleotides agree with TRBD2. CDR1 and CDR2 from the germline V gene are SGDLS and YYNGEE. The CDR3 consists of 14 residues. Trimming at V came to 0 bases and at J to 2 bases, leaving 2 bases not matched to a gene. The CDR3 spells CASSVGGRTYEQYF. For the CDR3, the DNA is TGTGCCAGCAGCGTAGGCGGGAGAACCTACGAGCAGTACTTC.

The chain carries TRBV14 and TRBJ2-7; TRBD2 is a possible D gene (6 bases). Germline CDR1 reads SGHDN; CDR2 reads FVKESK. The V end was cut by 0 bases, the J end by 7 bases, with 7 bases between. This CDR3 spans 12 amino acids. CDR3 in DNA: TGTGCCAGCAGCCAAGAGGGGAGGGAGCAGTACTTC. It translates to CASSQEGREQYF.

The genes are TRBV4-2 and TRBJ2-7; 16 bases match TRBD2. The V segment lost 3 bases and the J segment 5 bases; nucleotides outside the gene matches: 7. CDR1 and CDR2 (germline): LGHNA, YNFKEQ. The CDR3 length is 17 residues. DNA for the CDR3: TGTGCCAGCAGCCAGGGACTAGCGGGAGGGCCGCGGGACGAGCAGTACTTC. Its translation: CASSQGLAGGPRDEQYF.

The V gene is TRBV10-2, the J gene TRBJ1-3; D unresolved. Germline lookup yields CDR1 WSHSY and CDR2 SAAADI. V lost 6 bases to trimming and J lost 0 bases, with 9 bases between them. The CDR3 consists of 14 residues. The CDR3 nucleotides read TGCGCCAGCAGCGCGGCTGGCTCTGGAAACACCATATATTTT. This sequence encodes CASSAAGSGNTIYF.

The chain employs TRBV19 and TRBJ2-2; a possible D gene is TRBD2 (6 bases). The length of the CDR3 is 14 residues. V dropped 3 bases and J dropped 3 bases, with 8 bases sitting between them. Germline V gene sequence: CDR1 LNHDA, CDR2 SQIVND (reference sequence). This CDR3 reads CASSMTGDTGELFF. CDR3 DNA sequence: TGTGCCAGTAGTATGACGGGAGACACCGGGGAGCTGTTTTTT.

The chain carries TRBV2 and TRBJ2-7, with 7 bases that match TRBD1. Germline CDR1 SNHLY, CDR2 FYNNEI. The CDR3 spans 13 residues. Trimming cost V 7 bases and J 0 bases; bases outside gene matches: 3. CDR3 in DNA: TGTGCCAGCATCGGGACAGCCTCCTACGAGCAGTACTTC. Translating gives CASIGTASYEQYF.

The gene calls are TRBV3-1 (or the pseudogene TRBV3-2) and TRBJ2-7, with 8 positions matching TRBD1. CDR3 length: 14 residues. Germline CDR1 is LGHDT and CDR2 is YNNKEL (reference sequence). V shed 2 bases and J 6 bases; nucleotides not matched to a gene: 6. The CDR3 DNA follows: TGTGCCAGCAGCCAAATGCAAACAGGGGGCGAGCAGTACTTC. Encoded protein: CASSQMQTGGEQYF.